The rows below give T cell receptor beta chains drawn from one sample of a study of siplizumab effects on memory and regulatory T cells. Generated by immunoSEQ multiplex PCR, the TCRdb table keeps only in-frame clones and is missing some. The sample lists under 150,000 clones; approximately 94% were seen once. Sequenced sample: non-Treg CD4+ T cells sorted from blood. Receptor source: a human donor in good health. The conserved cysteine and the conserved F or W are not part of the CDR3 here. The size field is filled for only some rows; it gives once, few, many or a size class.

clone size: NA
V gene: TRBV6-4
CDR3 protein: ASRPQGGNEKLF

clone size: once
V gene: TRBV4-1
CDR3 protein: ASSQGAGGPIYEQF

clone size: once
V gene: TRBV5-8
CDR3 protein: ASSSNQPQH

clone size: NA
V gene: TRBV6-6
CDR3 protein: ASTRTGRNSPLH

clone size: once
V gene: TRBV18
CDR3 protein: ASSSAGTQYNSPLH

clone size: NA
V gene: TRBV5-1
CDR3 protein: ASRAQGLDGYT

clone size: NA
V gene: TRBV14
CDR3 protein: ASSQGHYNSPLH

clone size: NA
V gene: TRBV5-6
CDR3 protein: ASSLEPSGGSEQY

clone size: NA
V gene: TRBV2
CDR3 protein: ASTKSVSPNTEAF

clone size: once
V gene: TRBV10-3
CDR3 protein: AISDSGPGGVYGYT

clone size: NA
V gene: TRBV6-5
CDR3 protein: ASSYSAGYQPQH

clone size: NA
V gene: TRBV4-1
CDR3 protein: ASSWAGNQPQH

clone size: NA
V gene: TRBV30
CDR3 protein: AWSKGGTNEKLF

clone size: NA
V gene: TRBV6-1
CDR3 protein: ASSAAAGSKNIQY

clone size: once
V gene: TRBV5-4
CDR3 protein: ASSLQGQMLTGELF

clone size: NA
V gene: TRBV21-1
CDR3 protein: ASSKARGDKNIQY

clone size: NA
V gene: TRBV7-9
CDR3 protein: ASSLGRLTNTGELF

clone size: NA
V gene: TRBV19
CDR3 protein: ASTRDRVSTEAF

clone size: once
V gene: TRBV5-1
CDR3 protein: ASSSTGVGNQPQH

clone size: NA
V gene: TRBV7-2
CDR3 protein: ASKLPDRTQY

clone size: once
V gene: TRBV6-5
CDR3 protein: ASSSPRQNQPQH

clone size: NA
V gene: TRBV6-5
CDR3 protein: ASSREQYSNQPQH

clone size: NA
V gene: TRBV7-2
CDR3 protein: ASSSLLGGGAMDEQF

clone size: NA
V gene: TRBV6-5
CDR3 protein: ASSRQGATYEQY

clone size: NA
V gene: TRBV11-1
CDR3 protein: ASRTGHSGNTIY

clone size: NA
V gene: TRBV6-6
CDR3 protein: ASSYGGGGPETQY

clone size: NA
V gene: TRBV18
CDR3 protein: ASSLVKDTEAF

clone size: NA
V gene: TRBV6-1
CDR3 protein: ASSEASYGYT

clone size: NA
V gene: TRBV18
CDR3 protein: ASSPPGTGGVGLHGYT

clone size: once
V gene: TRBV5-1
CDR3 protein: ASSSRQGGTGELF

clone size: NA
V gene: TRBV28
CDR3 protein: ASSEGGESVKGYT

clone size: NA
V gene: TRBV20-1
CDR3 protein: SAVGSYEQY

clone size: NA
V gene: TRBV18
CDR3 protein: ASSLRGDTQY

clone size: NA
V gene: TRBV5-1
CDR3 protein: ASSFQAMNTEAF

clone size: NA
V gene: TRBV7-2
CDR3 protein: ASSLGTANTGELF

clone size: NA
V gene: TRBV18
CDR3 protein: ASSVTSGGNNEQF

clone size: NA
V gene: TRBV4-1
CDR3 protein: ASSQGLGNEKLF

clone size: NA
V gene: TRBV23-1
CDR3 protein: ASNEGTPDYEQY

clone size: once
V gene: TRBV10-3
CDR3 protein: AISDPGGSKQETQY

clone size: NA
V gene: TRBV18
CDR3 protein: ASSPPWGGSRGSSYEQY

clone size: NA
V gene: TRBV12-5
CDR3 protein: ASGLSSGNQPQH

clone size: NA
V gene: TRBV14
CDR3 protein: ASSQAGRGYGYT

clone size: NA
V gene: TRBV29-1
CDR3 protein: SVDTGNEQF

clone size: NA
V gene: TRBV19
CDR3 protein: ASSPRRTSGFNEQF

clone size: NA
V gene: TRBV9
CDR3 protein: ASSVGGQGGEQY